This T cell receptor beta chain was sequenced in a study of T cells in Graves' hyperthyroidism and ophthalmopathy (dated by TCRdb to the late 2010s). With regard to the full study: To identify TCR V-J signatures that set the groups apart, the researchers used a discovery cohort of about a hundred patients, made up of roughly 40 with Graves' ophthalmopathy and 57 with stable Graves' hyperthyroidism. For training and testing, the 110 or so patients in the discovery cohort were randomly divided in a 7:3 ratio. The paper describes TCR Vbeta CDR3 sequencing of more than 120 peripheral blood samples, made up of around 41 ophthalmopathy patients, around 78 hyperthyroidism patients and 17 progressor patients. In more than five Graves' hyperthyroidism patients, the study also compared T-cell repertoires from thyroid tissue with T-cell repertoires from blood. Whether ophthalmopathy could be predicted prospectively was tested in an independent validation cohort made up of approximately 19 hyperthyroidism patients plus 17 patients who later progressed to ophthalmopathy. After blood sampling, hyperthyroidism patients were treated with methimazole at a starting dose of 30 mg daily, and ophthalmopathy patients were treated with high-dose intravenous methylprednisolone.

V is cut by 5 bases and J by 4 bases, and the space between the germline ends is 9 bases. From its cysteine to its phenylalanine, the CDR3 spans 13 amino acids. Of all the DNA, just the CDR3 is kept, 39 bases in frame from base 1. The germline V gene encodes CDR1 MDHEN and CDR2 SYDVKM. Exclusion was applied to patients with uncontrolled infections, other autoimmune diseases, pregnancy or lactation. Diagnoses were established on the basis of clinical symptoms, serum thyroxine and TRAb, thyroid ultrasound, and orbital computed tomography. Total RNA was extracted using Trizol reagent, and RNA quality was assessed on an Agilent 2100 Bioanalyzer. TCR beta CDR3 regions were amplified from RNA transcripts. The first round of RT-PCR for the TCR CDR3 was performed with the HTBI primer set and the Qiagen OneStep RT-PCR kit. The libraries were constructed in a second round of multiplex PCR and then size-selected and purified. Paired-end sequencing of the libraries was performed with 100 bp reads on an Illumina HiSeq2000. For the original study's pipeline: SOAPnuke was used to process the raw data, removing reads that contained adapters or uncalled bases, had a mean Phred below 15, or lacked an exact match to the constant primer or identifier. COPE v1.2.5 was used to merge the high-quality paired reads, and each unique nucleotide sequence was defined as a clonotype. Clonotypes were aligned to IMGT TRBV, TRBD and TRBJ reference segments using MiTCR v1.1. The analysis was restricted to V-J combinations with a frequency above 0.0001, which together covered approximately 99% of the repertoires. A TCS score was defined as the ratio of F50 (clonal expansion) to E x V (chaos), with BLOSUM62-based TCRdist applied between CDR3 peptides within each V-J. Welch's t-statistics and random forest reduced around 510 V-J features to roughly 13, which were used in a naive Bayes classifier (R e1071). The similarity between thyroid and blood repertoires was quantified using the Morisita-Horn index. TCRdb itself trimmed the public reads at Q25 with fastp, ran MiXCR and retained productive beta chains. Rows are unified per CDR3 protein, each entry keeping the most common DNA and genes. TCRdb, not the authors, supplied the V and J calls. A total of over 500,000 distinct CDR3 sequences appear in this sample, 35% to 50% of them only once. The leading ten clones occupy about 43% of the sample.

There are many counts of this clonotype. The specificity of this receptor is unknown. It has no much larger one-base neighbor in the sample; base qualities were not kept. General study outcomes and caveats: Blood samples also contained most of the expanded thyroid clonotypes (frequency above 0.001), which suggests that blood repertoires may reflect thyroid immune responses. A 13 V-J signature model separated ophthalmopathy from stable hyperthyroidism, with about 90% sensitivity and around 84% specificity in cross-validation and 80%/75% in testing. Sample size was not statistically predetermined, and investigators were not blinded to group allocation. In validation, the model predicted progression to ophthalmopathy with roughly 70% sensitivity and around 72% specificity, a median of 6.5 months before onset.

Sequencing was performed on peripheral blood or thyroid tissue (not recorded which). The rearrangement joined TRBV28 to TRBJ1-3, with the D gene call left open. The sequence derives from an adult woman with Graves' disease, either hyperthyroidism or ophthalmopathy (not recorded which). The CDR3 corresponds to CASSDTRGNTIYF. In nucleotides, the sequence is TGTGCCAGCAGTGACACAAGGGGAAACACCATATATTTT.